These T cell receptor beta chains were read from a single sample in a study of T cells in Graves' hyperthyroidism and ophthalmopathy. Each CDR3 protein gets one entry after TCRdb re-called the multiplex PCR reads with MiXCR. The sample yields 250,000 to 350,000 distinct CDR3 sequences, 17% seen once. What was sequenced was blood. The receptors originated from a woman aged 55-69 years with Graves' ophthalmopathy. Both conserved end residues are trimmed from each CDR3.

v_call cdr3_aa
TRBV4-1 ASSHYGTRGETQY
TRBV18 ASSPDLTSTDTQY
TRBV12-3/TRBV12-4 ASSSENYGYT
TRBV12-3/TRBV12-4 ASSLSRGRGGYT
TRBV5-1 ASSLQGSEGEKLF
TRBV6-1 ASRRGYSPLH
TRBV6-1 ASSIGTGSPSEKLF
TRBV19 ASKIPPFDEQF
TRBV10-3 AISSGGGSTDTQY
TRBV7-2 ASSPTLAGGLTDTQY
TRBV6-2/TRBV6-3 ASSYGQNQETQY
TRBV5-6 ASSLEGANYGYT
TRBV7-2 ASSFAGTGTADTQY
TRBV27 ASSLGAGGYTEAF
TRBV4-2 ASSQDRTLGYEQY
TRBV20-1 SATPGGSWGTEAF